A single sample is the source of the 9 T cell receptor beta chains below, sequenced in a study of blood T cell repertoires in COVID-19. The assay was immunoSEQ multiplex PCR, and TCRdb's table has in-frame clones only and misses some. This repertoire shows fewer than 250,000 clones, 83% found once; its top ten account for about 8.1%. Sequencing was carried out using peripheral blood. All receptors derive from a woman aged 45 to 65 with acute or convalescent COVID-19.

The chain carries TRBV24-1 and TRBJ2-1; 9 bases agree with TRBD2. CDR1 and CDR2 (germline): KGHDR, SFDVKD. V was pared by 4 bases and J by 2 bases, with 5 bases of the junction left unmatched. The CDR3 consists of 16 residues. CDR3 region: CATSDHLAGPYNEQFF. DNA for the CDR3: TGTGCCACCAGTGACCATCTAGCGGGACCCTACAATGAGCAGTTCTTC.

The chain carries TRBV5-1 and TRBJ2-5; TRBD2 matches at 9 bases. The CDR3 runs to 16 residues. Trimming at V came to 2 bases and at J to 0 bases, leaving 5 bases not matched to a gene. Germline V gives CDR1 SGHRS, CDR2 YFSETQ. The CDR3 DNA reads TGCGCCAGCAGCTTTAATGGCGGGAGGGACCAAGAGACCCAGTACTTC. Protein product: CASSFNGGRDQETQYF.

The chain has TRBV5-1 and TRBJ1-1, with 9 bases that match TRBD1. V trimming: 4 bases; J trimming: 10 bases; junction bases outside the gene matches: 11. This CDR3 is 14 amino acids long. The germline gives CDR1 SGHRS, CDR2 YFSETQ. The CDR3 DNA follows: TGCGCCAGCAGCGAAGGGACAGGGCCCCTGGGAGCTTTCTTT. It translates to CASSEGTGPLGAFF.

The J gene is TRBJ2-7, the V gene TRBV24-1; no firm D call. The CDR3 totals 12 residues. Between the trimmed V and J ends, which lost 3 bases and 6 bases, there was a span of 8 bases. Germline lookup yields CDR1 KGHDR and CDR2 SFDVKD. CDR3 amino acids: CATSDASREQYF. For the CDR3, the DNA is TGTGCCACCAGTGATGCGAGTCGCGAGCAGTACTTC.

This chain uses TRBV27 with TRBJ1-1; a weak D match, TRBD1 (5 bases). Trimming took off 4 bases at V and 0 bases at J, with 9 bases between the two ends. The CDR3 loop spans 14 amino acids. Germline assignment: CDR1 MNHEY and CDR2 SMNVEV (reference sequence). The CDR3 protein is CASSSTAMNTEAFF. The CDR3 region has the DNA TGTGCCAGCAGTTCGACAGCTATGAACACTGAAGCTTTCTTT.

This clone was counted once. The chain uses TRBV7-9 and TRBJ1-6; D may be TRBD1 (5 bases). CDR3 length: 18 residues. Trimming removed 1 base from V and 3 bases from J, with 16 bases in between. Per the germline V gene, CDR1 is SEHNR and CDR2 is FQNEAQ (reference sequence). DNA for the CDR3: TGTGCCAGCAGCTTAGTCAGGGCTAATCCTCTCTATAATTCACCCCTCCACTTT. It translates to CASSLVRANPLYNSPLHF.

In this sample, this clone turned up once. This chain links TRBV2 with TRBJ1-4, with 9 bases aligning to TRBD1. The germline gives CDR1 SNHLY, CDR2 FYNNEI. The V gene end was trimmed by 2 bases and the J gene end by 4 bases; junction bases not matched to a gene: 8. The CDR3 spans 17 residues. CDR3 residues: CASSEQGQGGFNEKLFF. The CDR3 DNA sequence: TGTGCCAGCAGTGAACAGGGACAGGGAGGGTTTAATGAAAAACTGTTTTTT.

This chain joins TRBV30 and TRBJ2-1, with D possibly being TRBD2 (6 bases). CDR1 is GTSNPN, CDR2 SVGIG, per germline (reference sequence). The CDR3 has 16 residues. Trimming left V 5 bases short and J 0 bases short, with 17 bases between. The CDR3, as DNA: TGTGCCTGGTCTCCCCGGGGGTACAGCTCCTACAATGAGCAGTTCTTC. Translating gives CAWSPRGYSSYNEQFF.

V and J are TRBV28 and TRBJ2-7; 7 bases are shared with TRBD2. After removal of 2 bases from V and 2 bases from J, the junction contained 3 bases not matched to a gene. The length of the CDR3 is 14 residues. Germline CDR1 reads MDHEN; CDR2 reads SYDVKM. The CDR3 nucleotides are TGTGCCAGCAGTTTAGGGGGGAGGGCCTACGAGCAGTACTTC. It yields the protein CASSLGGRAYEQYF.